This T cell receptor beta chain was obtained from a study of T cells after yellow fever vaccination (dated by TCRdb to the late 2010s). At the level of the whole study: The SMART-Seq v4 Ultra Low Input RNA kit was used to prepare libraries from fractions with low cell numbers. Two healthy male donors, one aged 18 to 30 and one aged 30 to 40 years, made up the cohort. Blood was drawn at multiple timepoints before and after primary and secondary immunization, with bulk PBMC replicates and cell subsets isolated. Bulk TCR alpha and beta repertoires were sequenced longitudinally to track T-cell clones before and after primary and booster YFV17D yellow fever vaccination.

Paper-wide results and their limitations: The study included only a couple of donors, which limits how far the findings can be generalized. After the booster, most of the clones that had expanded following primary vaccination were detected again (around 97% of CD4 and around 88% of CD8), which suggests that memory was broadly maintained. Compared with the primary T-cell response, the secondary T-cell response was weaker but faster, peaking on day 5 rather than day 15. Computational filtering was needed because FACS-sorted repertoires could contain abundant contaminating clonotypes from the bulk population. A small share of clonotypes was detected in both CD4 and CD8 compartments, with the overlap likely arising from convergent recombination.

Trimming at the junction amounts to 7 bases on V and 6 bases on J, and the germline ends lie 18 bases apart. As encoded in the germline V gene, CDR1 is MNHNS while CDR2 is SASEGT. The CDR3 has 15 amino acids, counting the end cysteine and phenylalanine. Solely the CDR3 DNA is kept, with 45 bases framed from the first base. TCR cDNA was synthesized by 5'RACE template switching, through which a universal primer site and unique molecular identifiers were introduced. Priming for cDNA synthesis came from both the TCR alpha and TCR beta constant segments. Library amplification involved two PCR steps, and the second step added sample barcodes and sequencing adapters. Sequencing of libraries was done on Illumina HiSeq 2500 (2x100 bp) or NovaSeq (2x150 bp). The paper's processing steps were these. MIGEC handled demultiplexing of reads and collapsing into UMI consensus sequences, while MiXCR performed V(D)J alignment. Using edgeR on replicate PBMC samples, clonotypes were called vaccine-responding if FDR was below 0.01 and the log2 fold change was above 5 up to day 15. Bulk clonotypes were assigned CD4 or CD8 identity according to which sequenced CD4 or CD8 repertoire held them at higher abundance. The public reads were reanalyzed by TCRdb: fastp trimming at Q25, MiXCR alignment, in-frame beta chains only. When rows share a CDR3 protein, they turn into one entry using the most common DNA and genes. These V and J calls originate from TCRdb's pipeline instead of the authors' own analysis. A total of under 400,000 distinct CDR3 sequences appear in this sample, about 9.9% of them only once. The ten largest make up roughly 18% of the sample.

There are a few counts of this clonotype. Which antigen it targets is not known. No base quality values were provided; no much bigger clone lies one nucleotide off. This specimen's treatment or condition label, interpreted: live attenuated yellow fever vaccine strain. At each blood-draw timepoint, two biological replicates of bulk PBMCs were obtained. A standard Ficoll-Paque protocol was used to isolate PBMCs from peripheral blood. RNA was extracted with TriZol from bulk PBMCs, CD4 and CD8 fractions, and dextramer-positive and dextramer-negative fractions. Recombination connected TRBV6-1 to TRBJ2-2; tentative D gene TRBD1, with 5 bases matching. The starting material was PBMCs, obtained on the day of the first yellow fever vaccination. The clonotype originates from a man between 18 and 35 years old who received the YFV17D yellow fever vaccine. This receptor carries the CDR3 CASTATGPTSGELFF. Read as DNA, the sequence is TGTGCCAGCACCGCAACAGGCCCGACCTCCGGGGAGCTGTTTTTT.